This T cell receptor (beta chain) is from a study of cytomegalovirus exposure and HLA in healthy donors. The PCR ran on 60 Vbeta and 13 Jbeta primers. Profiled with immunoSEQ multiplex PCR; TCRdb holds only in-frame clones, not every one. The sample includes about 92,000 clones, 55% to 85% of them seen just once. Trimming removed 0 bases from V and 9 bases from J, with 16 bases in between. Germline CDR1 reads SGHNT; CDR2 reads YYREEE (reference sequence). The CDR3 is 15 residues long. Sequencing was done on a sample of PBMCs. This receptor was identified in a woman between 18 and 30 years old in good health and CMV-seropositive. The J gene is TRBJ2-1, the V gene TRBV5-4, with TRBD1 as a possible D gene (5 bases). CDR3 protein: CASSLVLTVGGEQFF. CDR3 DNA sequence: TGTGCCAGCAGCTTGGTACTGACAGTTGGTGGTGAGCAGTTCTTC.